The 18 T cell receptor beta chains in this list originate from one sample, sequenced in a study of T cell clones after liver transplantation. Sequenced by immunoSEQ multiplex PCR; TCRdb stores in-frame clones only, minus some. The sample includes more than 9,000 clones, almost 80% seen only once; the top ten take around 56%. Sequenced material: CD8+ T cells from blood, taken at the 22-month timepoint. The receptors here all came from a human patient who received a liver transplant. Some T cells may have come from the graft donor.

This chain uses TRBV29-1 with TRBJ2-7, with D perhaps being TRBD1 or TRBD2 (5 bases each). Between the trimmed V and J ends, which lost 3 bases and 2 bases, there was a span of 14 bases. Germline V gene lookup returns CDR1 SQVTM and CDR2 ANQGSEA. The CDR3 totals 14 residues. The CDR3 protein is CSVDGDGQTYEQYF. For the CDR3, the DNA is TGCAGCGTTGATGGGGACGGGCAGACCTACGAGCAGTACTTC.

This chain connects TRBV4-1 to TRBJ2-7, with D uncertain. Germline V gene data show CDR1 as MGHRA and CDR2 as YSYEKL. V gave up 0 bases and J gave up 4 bases, with 7 bases separating them. The CDR3 length is 13 residues. CDR3 sequence (DNA): TGCGCCAGCAGCCAAGAGTGGGAATACGAGCAGTACTTC. It codes for CASSQEWEYEQYF.

V and J are TRBV19 and TRBJ1-2; D uncertain. Trimming removed 3 bases from V and 8 bases from J, with 13 bases in between. Germline assignment: CDR1 LNHDA and CDR2 SQIVND (reference sequence). The CDR3 is 13 amino acids. The chain's CDR3 is CASSMHGSEGYTF. The CDR3 DNA sequence: TGTGCCAGTAGTATGCACGGGTCGGAAGGCTACACCTTC.

The V gene is TRBV15, the J gene TRBJ1-1; D not resolved. V was clipped by 3 bases and J by 4 bases, with 6 bases between them. CDR1 is LNHNV, CDR2 YYDKDF, per germline (reference sequence). This CDR3 contains 12 residues. CDR3 residues: CATSSWATEAFF. In nucleotides, the CDR3 is TGTGCCACCAGCAGTTGGGCCACTGAAGCTTTCTTT.

The V and J genes are TRBV27 and TRBJ1-5, with D maybe TRBD1 (5 bases). Germline V gene lookup returns CDR1 MNHEY and CDR2 SMNVEV (reference sequence). The CDR3 is 17 residues long. Trimming shortened V by 6 bases and J by 1 base, and 19 bases separated the two germline ends. The CDR3 reads CASREGGAGLSNQPQHF. The CDR3 region has the DNA TGTGCCAGCAGGGAGGGTGGGGCAGGGTTGAGCAATCAGCCCCAGCATTTT.

This chain connects TRBV6-1 to TRBJ2-1, with 9 bases fitting TRBD2. The trim removed 4 bases at V and 2 bases at J, leaving 6 bases unmatched. This CDR3 has 16 residues. Germline CDR1 MNHNS, CDR2 SASEGT. The CDR3 loop is CASSADSSGAYNEQFF. The CDR3 DNA reads TGTGCCAGCAGTGCCGACTCTAGCGGGGCCTACAATGAGCAGTTCTTC.

The V and J genes are TRBV9 and TRBJ2-3; TRBD2 matches at 14 bases. V shed 4 bases and J 1 base; nucleotides not matched to a gene: 8. The CDR3 contains 18 residues. Germline assignment: CDR1 SGDLS and CDR2 YYNGEE. CDR3 sequence reads: CASSPSGTSGGRTDTQYF. The DNA of the CDR3 is TGTGCCAGCAGCCCTTCCGGGACTAGCGGGGGACGCACAGATACGCAGTATTTT.

V gene TRBV5-4 combines with J gene TRBJ1-4; D possibly corresponds to TRBD1 (5 bases). Germline V CDR1 and CDR2: SGHNT, YYREEE (reference sequence). The CDR3 length is 12 residues. The ends were cut back, 8 bases at V and 6 bases at J, with 11 bases in the middle. The CDR3, as DNA: TGTGCCAGTGGTCAAGGGGATGAAAAACTGTTTTTT. Residues: CASGQGDEKLFF. The full variable domain, its missing parts supplied by reference TRBV5-4 and TRBJ1-4, is ETGVTQSPTHLIKTRGQQVTLRCSSQSGHNTVSWYQQALGQGPQFIFQYYREEENGRGNFPPRFSGLQFPNYSSELNVNALELDDSALYLCASGQGDEKLFFGSGTQLSVL.

In its sample, this clone ranks as medium-sized. The rearrangement joins TRBV27 to TRBJ2-1, with 9 positions matching TRBD1. The CDR3 is 15 residues long. Germline V lookup: CDR1 MNHEY, CDR2 SMNVEV (reference sequence). J gave up 6 bases and V 2 bases, and 5 bases lay outside the gene matches. Here the CDR3 DNA reads TGTGCCAGCAGTTTACGGACAGGGGTGGGCAATGAGCAGTTCTTC. Encoded protein: CASSLRTGVGNEQFF.

The sample holds a few counts of this clone. The CDR3 nucleotides read TGTGCCAGCAGCTTCTTGGGTCAGCCCCAGCATTTT. Translated, it gives CASSFLGQPQHF. The rearrangement links TRBV7-9 to TRBJ1-5; unclear D gene. V was cut by 3 bases and J by 6 bases, with 6 bases left in between. Germline V CDR1 and CDR2: SEHNR, FQNEAQ (reference sequence). The CDR3 length is 12 residues.

The chain links TRBV2 to TRBJ2-1; TRBD1 matches at 8 bases. V shed 3 bases and J 9 bases; nucleotides not matched to a gene: 16. The V gene's germline CDR1 is SNHLY and CDR2 FYNNEI. The length of the CDR3 is 17 residues. The CDR3 DNA is TGTGCCAGCAGTGAGGGGGGCGCAGGGGGCAGATTGGGTGAGCAGTTCTTC. Its translation is CASSEGGAGGRLGEQFF.

The rearrangement links TRBV10-3 to TRBJ2-1; perhaps TRBD1 as D (6 bases). CDR3 length: 15 amino acids. Trimming removed 5 bases at V and 2 bases at J, with 13 bases between. Germline lookup yields CDR1 ENHRY and CDR2 SYGVKD. CDR3 region: CAISQQGITYNEQFF. As DNA, the CDR3 is TGTGCCATCAGTCAACAGGGTATCACCTACAATGAGCAGTTCTTC.

This chain links TRBV19 with TRBJ2-2; 7 bases fit TRBD1. V lost 8 bases to trimming and J lost 4 bases; unmatched junction nucleotides: 13. CDR1 and CDR2 (germline): LNHDA, SQIVND (reference sequence). There are 16 residues in the CDR3. The CDR3 sequence: CASGETLQGSTGELFF. The CDR3 bases are TGTGCCAGTGGTGAAACCCTACAGGGGTCCACCGGGGAGCTGTTTTTT.

For the CDR3, the DNA is TGCGCCAGCAGCCAAGATCCACTTGGGGGATACACCGGGGAGCTGTTTTTT. Its translation is CASSQDPLGGYTGELFF. The chain employs TRBV4-1 and TRBJ2-2; D may correspond to TRBD1 or TRBD2 (5 bases each). This CDR3 is built from 17 residues. Trimming stripped 0 bases from V and 3 bases from J, with 14 bases between. The germline V gene has CDR1 MGHRA and CDR2 YSYEKL.

The chain links TRBV6-5 to TRBJ2-1, with 8 bases fitting TRBD1. Trimming took 5 bases from V and 9 from J; bases not matched to a gene: 6. The germline CDR1 and CDR2 sequences are MNHEY and SVGAGI. The CDR3 has 13 residues. CDR3 sequence: CASSPGTGVEQFF. The DNA of the CDR3 is TGTGCCAGCAGTCCCGGGACAGGAGTTGAGCAGTTCTTC.

The chain uses TRBV7-9 and TRBJ1-3; unclear D gene. Trimming removed 5 bases at V and 0 bases at J, with 11 bases between. The CDR3 totals 15 residues. Germline loops: CDR1 SEHNR, CDR2 FQNEAQ (reference sequence). The CDR3 protein is CASSPLGNSGNTIYF. The DNA of the CDR3 is TGTGCCAGCAGCCCGCTGGGTAACTCTGGAAACACCATATATTTT.

V is TRBV13 and J is TRBJ2-3; tentative D call: TRBD1 (6 bases). Germline V gene lookup returns CDR1 PRHDT and CDR2 FYEKMQ (reference sequence). Trimming pared 4 bases from V and 3 bases from J, leaving 14 bases between. The CDR3 spans 15 residues. The CDR3 sequence: CASSSRGHGTDTQYF. CDR3 coding DNA: TGTGCCAGCAGCTCGAGGGGACATGGTACAGATACGCAGTATTTT.

The chain couples TRBV18 to TRBJ2-6; D is ambiguous. V lost 4 bases to trimming and J lost 5 bases, with 21 bases between them. CDR1 is KGHSH, CDR2 LQKENI, per germline. This CDR3 contains 18 residues. CDR3 DNA sequence: TGTGCCAGCTCACGGATACCACATTTACAAAGTCGGGCCAACGTCCTGACTTTC. Translation: CASSRIPHLQSRANVLTF.